This TCR beta chain was identified in a study of T-cell reconstitution after alpha-beta-depleted transplantation in children (dated by TCRdb to 2016 to 2017). Looking at the study overall: Using TCR repertoire profiling, the study quantitatively followed how T-cell immune reconstitution unfolded in children after TCRalphabeta/CD19-depleted allogeneic hematopoietic cell transplantation.

Beyond this particular receptor, the publication reports: The apparently early recovery of alphabetaT-cell counts about two months after transplant reportedly depended on only several hundred rapidly expanded clones that came from non-depleted graft cells. The high TCRbeta diversity at day 60 in some patients was ascribed to recipient T cells and intrathymic progenitors that had survived conditioning. Over subsequent months, a decline in hyperexpanded clone frequencies was noted, and after one year, T-cell counts and TCRbeta diversity were mostly ascribed to newly produced T cells.

What the treatment or condition label conveys for this sample: allogeneic hematopoietic cell transplantation with graft depleted of TCRalphabeta T cells and CD19 B cells. TCRalphabeta/CD19-depleted allogeneic hematopoietic cell grafts were given to the transplant recipients, all of whom were children. Preparation of the library involved PCR. The data were produced on an Illumina HiSeq 2500. TCR library preparation used molecular barcoding, with unique molecular identifiers applied to normalize quantification of the TCRbeta repertoire. The public reads were quality trimmed at Q25 with fastp and then assembled into clones with MiXCR by TCRdb, keeping productive beta chains. Each entry is one CDR3 protein sequence, shown with its most common DNA and genes. This sample gives about 440,000 distinct CDR3 sequences in total; 43% of them show up just once. The ten most abundant clones make up 27% of the sample.

A note on this clonotype: No antigen is known for it. No base-level quality is on record; no much larger clone is a single base apart.

CDR1 and CDR2 are drawn from the germline V gene (reference sequence): DFQATT, SNEGSKA. Germline trimming: 5 bases from V, 11 bases from J; junction bases outside gene matches: 9. The CDR3 spans 12 residues, from the cysteine through the phenylalanine. CDR3 DNA is the only sequence kept; it has 36 bases, read in frame from the first base. The rearranged chain carries TRBV20-1 and TRBJ1-1; 9 central nucleotides agree with TRBD1. The sample consisted of PBMCs, taken before TCRalphabeta/CD19-depleted stem cell transplant. This receptor was obtained from a girl aged 2 to 9 with aplastic anemia, due to receive a stem cell transplant. The CDR3 reads as follows: CSAGGTGFLAFF. Read as DNA, the sequence is TGCAGTGCTGGGGGGACAGGGTTCTTGGCTTTCTTT.